Sequencing of this T cell receptor (beta chain) was carried out in a study of T cells in narcolepsy. There are 20 residues in the CDR3. CDR1 is MDHEN, CDR2 SYDVKM, per germline. The junction had 13 bases not matched to a gene; V was cut back by 1 base and J by 1 base. Produced via immunoSEQ multiplex PCR; TCRdb's table is partial and in-frame only. This table has fewer than 35,000 clones, roughly 87% appearing once. Input material: memory (CD45RA-) CD4+ T cells from blood. V is TRBV28 and J is TRBJ1-3; 10 nucleotides match TRBD1. This sequence was found in a human donor in good health. The CDR3 DNA reads TGTGCCAGCAGTTTATTAGGGGCCGGGACAGGGGTCTCTTCTGGAAACACCATATATTTT. Its protein product is CASSLLGAGTGVSSGNTIYF.